One sample yielded the 19 T cell receptor beta chains listed below, sequenced in a study of T cell changes during pregnancy in multiple sclerosis. Clones were read by immunoSEQ multiplex PCR, and TCRdb kept only the in-frame ones, dropping some. The sample lists about 70,000 clones, more than 75% occurring once. The specimen was peripheral blood, collected in the third trimester of pregnancy. These TCRs come from a female donor in good health, enrolled as a control in a pregnancy study.

This chain connects TRBV18 to TRBJ1-4; TRBD1 is a possible D gene (5 bases). There are 13 residues in the CDR3. V was clipped by 6 bases and J by 2 bases, with 7 bases between them. CDR1 is KGHSH and CDR2 is LQKENI in the germline V gene. CDR3 sequence (DNA): TGTGCCAGCTCTGCAGGGACTAATGAAAAACTGTTTTTT. Its protein is CASSAGTNEKLFF.

The V gene is TRBV18, the J gene TRBJ1-6; 7 nucleotides line up with TRBD1. The junction had 7 bases not matched to a gene; V was cut back by 4 bases and J by 7 bases. Looked up from germline, CDR1 is KGHSH and CDR2 is LQKENI. This CDR3 contains 15 residues. CDR3 residues: CASSRPTGTNSPLHF. As DNA, the CDR3 is TGTGCCAGCTCACGTCCGACAGGGACAAATTCACCCCTCCACTTT.

This clone appeared a few times. V is TRBV7-3 and J is TRBJ2-2; a possible D gene is TRBD1 (5 bases). Germline V gives CDR1 SGHTA, CDR2 FQGTGA. This CDR3 has 14 residues. V was shortened by 1 base and J by 7 bases, with 10 bases between the two germline ends. CDR3: CASSLSRADGELFF. CDR3 nucleotides: TGTGCCAGCAGCTTAAGCAGGGCGGACGGGGAGCTGTTTTTT.

The rearrangement uses TRBV9 and TRBJ2-1, with D perhaps matching TRBD2 (6 bases). V was cut by 4 bases and J by 0 bases, with 20 bases left in between. Germline CDR1 reads SGDLS; CDR2 reads YYNGEE. The CDR3 sequence is 18 residues long. For the CDR3, the DNA is TGTGCCAGCAGCCCCGGCCCCTCCCTAGCGAGCTCCTACAATGAGCAGTTCTTC. Translated, it gives CASSPGPSLASSYNEQFF. Variable domain in full (rest from reference TRBV9 and TRBJ2-1): DSGVTQTPKHLITATGQRVTLRCSPRSGDLSVYWYQQSLDQGLQFLIQYYNGEERAKGNILERFSAQQFPDLHSELNLSSLELGDSALYFCASSPGPSLASSYNEQFFGPGTRLTVL.

The chain links TRBV18 to TRBJ2-1; no definite D call. V was clipped by 2 bases and J by 6 bases, with 5 bases between them. This CDR3 has 12 residues. Looked up from germline, CDR1 is KGHSH and CDR2 is LQKENI. The CDR3 reads CASSPLVNEQFF. The DNA of the CDR3 is TGTGCCAGCTCACCATTAGTCAATGAGCAGTTCTTC.

The V gene is TRBV7-2, the J gene TRBJ2-5, with unresolved D. V was pared by 5 bases and J by 4 bases, with 8 bases between. The CDR3 has 12 amino acids. CDR1 is SGHTA and CDR2 is FQGNSA in the germline V gene. The CDR3: CASSQSGETQYF. DNA of the CDR3: TGTGCCAGCAGCCAATCAGGAGAGACCCAGTACTTC.

In this sample, this clone turned up a few times. Distinct nucleotide sequences in the sample also encode this CDR3. The J gene is TRBJ1-4, the V gene TRBV5-1, with 9 bases matching TRBD1. The trim removed 4 bases at V and 8 bases at J, leaving 9 bases unmatched. This CDR3 comprises 15 residues. Looked up from germline, CDR1 is SGHRS and CDR2 is YFSETQ. CDR3 sequence (DNA): TGCGCCAGCAGCCCCGGGGGGGGACAGGGAGAAAAACTGTTTTTT. Translation: CASSPGGGQGEKLFF.

V usage is TRBV10-2 and J usage is TRBJ2-3, with 9 bases aligning to TRBD2. The CDR3 consists of 14 residues. Trimming cost V 6 bases and J 2 bases; bases outside gene matches: 3. Germline assignment: CDR1 WSHSY and CDR2 SAAADI. This CDR3 reads CASSRTSATDTQYF. The CDR3 DNA follows: TGCGCCAGCAGCCGGACTAGCGCCACAGATACGCAGTATTTT.

The chain links TRBV11-2 to TRBJ1-1, with 9 positions matching TRBD1. The ends lost 0 bases at V and 11 bases at J; junction bases unmatched: 4. Germline V gives CDR1 SGHAT, CDR2 FQNNGV. The CDR3 covers 13 residues. CDR3 coding DNA: TGTGCCAGCAGCTTAGAGGGGGACAGGGCGGCTTTCTTT. Translating gives CASSLEGDRAAFF. The whole variable domain, remainder taken from reference TRBV11-2 and TRBJ1-1, is EAGVAQSPRYKIIEKRQSVAFWCNPISGHATLYWYQQILGQGPKLLIQFQNNGVVDDSQLPKDRFSAERLKGVDSTLKIQPAKLEDSAVYLCASSLEGDRAAFFGQGTRLTVV.

This chain joins TRBV4-2 and TRBJ2-3; perhaps TRBD1 as D (5 bases). Germline values: CDR1 LGHNA, CDR2 YNFKEQ. Trimming shortened V by 1 base and J by 7 bases, and 18 bases separated the two germline ends. This CDR3 has 16 amino acids. The CDR3 protein is CASSQVWGADSNTQYF. For the CDR3, the DNA is TGTGCCAGCAGCCAAGTTTGGGGCGCGGATTCCAATACGCAGTATTTT.

The V gene is TRBV9, the J gene TRBJ2-5; the match to TRBD2 covers 7 bases. This CDR3 spans 15 amino acids. Germline V gives CDR1 SGDLS, CDR2 YYNGEE. V gave up 4 bases and J gave up 3 bases; unmatched junction bases: 9. The CDR3 DNA reads TGTGCCAGCAGCCTCATGGGGGGGGGTGAAGAGACCCAGTACTTC. Amino acids: CASSLMGGGEETQYF.

This clone was counted a single time. The J gene is TRBJ1-2, the V gene TRBV7-2; possibly TRBD1 for D (6 bases). V gave up 6 bases and J gave up 8 bases, with 22 bases separating them. In germline, CDR1 is SGHTA, CDR2 FQGNSA. This CDR3 has 15 amino acids. In DNA, the CDR3 is TGTGCCAGCAGACGTACCGGGACACCCTTTACCGGCTACACCTTC. Its translation is CASRRTGTPFTGYTF.

A single count supports this clone. V and J are TRBV6-5 and TRBJ2-1, with 10 bases that match TRBD2. This CDR3 comprises 14 residues. The V segment lost 6 bases and the J segment 5 bases; nucleotides outside the gene matches: 4. CDR1 and CDR2 (germline): MNHEY, SVGAGI. CDR3 in amino acids: CASSASGGNNEQFF. DNA of the CDR3: TGTGCCAGCAGCGCTAGCGGGGGTAACAATGAGCAGTTCTTC.

CDR3: CATRDDGTGNNSPLHF. In DNA, the CDR3 is TGTGCCACCAGGGACGACGGGACAGGAAATAATTCACCCCTCCACTTT. V and J are TRBV15 and TRBJ1-6, with 8 bases identical to TRBD1. CDR3 length: 16 amino acids. Germline CDR1 is LNHNV and CDR2 is YYDKDF (reference sequence). J lost 5 bases, V lost 6 bases, and 9 bases had no gene match. Variable domain in full (rest from reference TRBV15 and TRBJ1-6): DAMVIQNPRYQVTQFGKPVTLSCSQTLNHNVMYWYQQKSSQAPKLLFHYYDKDFNNEADTPDNFQSRRPNTSFCFLDIRSPGLGDTAMYLCATRDDGTGNNSPLHFGNGTRLTVT.

The V and J genes are TRBV5-1 and TRBJ2-7, with 8 bases aligning to TRBD1. The V gene's germline CDR1 is SGHRS and CDR2 YFSETQ. This CDR3 comprises 16 residues. J gave up 2 bases and V 0 bases, and 7 bases lay outside the gene matches. CDR3 loop: CASSLGTGTGPYEQYF. CDR3 nucleotide sequence: TGCGCCAGCAGCTTGGGGACCGGGACAGGCCCCTACGAGCAGTACTTC. Looking up the rest from reference TRBV5-1 and TRBJ2-7 gives the full variable domain: KAGVTQTPRYLIKTRGQQVTLSCSPISGHRSVSWYQQTPGQGLQFLFEYFSETQRNKGNFPGRFSGRQFSNSRSEMNVSTLELGDSALYLCASSLGTGTGPYEQYFGPGTRLTVT.

The rearrangement links TRBV11-2 to TRBJ1-4; 10 bases map to TRBD1. The CDR3 spans 16 residues. The germline V gene has CDR1 SGHAT and CDR2 FQNNGV. The trim removed 5 bases at V and 0 bases at J, leaving 3 bases unmatched. The CDR3 DNA reads TGTGCCAGCAGCCGGACAGGGGGTCCAACTAATGAAAAACTGTTTTTT. As protein: CASSRTGGPTNEKLFF.

This clone was recorded once. The V and J genes are TRBV5-6 and TRBJ2-6; D gene ambiguous. Between the trimmed V and J ends, which lost 0 bases and 0 bases, there was a span of 13 bases. The CDR3 runs 18 residues. The V gene's germline CDR1 is SGHDT and CDR2 YYEEEE. CDR3 DNA: TGTGCCAGCAGCTTGGACGGCGAACGGAGCTCTGGGGCCAACGTCCTGACTTTC. This codes for CASSLDGERSSGANVLTF. Variable domain in full (rest from reference TRBV5-6 and TRBJ2-6): DAGVTQSPTHLIKTRGQQVTLRCSPKSGHDTVSWYQQALGQGPQFIFQYYEEEERQRGNFPDRFSGHQFPNYSSELNVNALLLGDSALYLCASSLDGERSSGANVLTFGAGSRLTVL.

This chain connects TRBV4-3 to TRBJ2-5; 10 bases map to TRBD2. The CDR3 consists of 15 residues. Germline V lookup: CDR1 LGHNA, CDR2 YSLEER. V lost 4 bases to trimming and J lost 4 bases; unmatched junction nucleotides: 6. This CDR3 reads CASSLQAGGPETQYF. The DNA for the CDR3 is TGCGCCAGCAGCCTACAAGCGGGGGGGCCAGAGACCCAGTACTTC.

The chain joins TRBV6-5 to TRBJ2-7; D is possibly TRBD1 (6 bases). Trimming removed 8 bases at V and 6 bases at J, with 14 bases between. The CDR3 length is 12 residues. From germline, CDR1 is MNHEY and CDR2 SVGAGI. The CDR3 loop is CASGLRGSEQYF. The CDR3 DNA reads as TGTGCCAGCGGCCTCAGGGGAAGCGAGCAGTACTTC.